Reported below is one T cell receptor beta chain. The antigen is not known. This specimen belongs to a study of shared clonotypes between healthy human individuals. TCRdb keeps only in-frame clones here, not all; method: immunoSEQ multiplex PCR. The sample holds some 1,400,000 clones, around 97% seen once. The study, taken as a whole, reports: Naive subsets, compared against memory subsets, generally had larger estimated richness values.

V was cut by 6 bases and J by 6 bases, with 11 bases left in between. The germline CDR1 and CDR2 sequences are SQVTM and ANQGSEA. This CDR3 is built from 11 residues. Material: naive CD4+ T cells sorted from blood. As for subset: CD45RA+ positively selected. V usage is TRBV29-1 and J usage is TRBJ1-1; the D gene is possibly TRBD1 (5 bases). The receptor was isolated from a man aged 30-40 years in good health. CDR3 residues: CSVPRGAEAFF. The CDR3, as DNA: TGCAGCGTACCGAGGGGCGCTGAAGCTTTCTTT.